The 26 T cell receptor beta chains below all came from one sample that was sequenced in a study of technical replicates of blood from a handful of donors. Profiling relied on immunoSEQ multiplex PCR, and the TCRdb table lists in-frame clones only, not all of them. The profile shows 85,000 to 100,000 clones, approximately 96% of them singletons. Sequencing was performed on T cells isolated from PBMCs. These receptors were taken from a human donor in good health.

The count of this clone is one. The V call is TRBV29-1, the J call TRBJ2-1; D is possibly TRBD1 (5 bases). Germline CDR1 and CDR2: SQVTM and ANQGSEA. V lost 1 base to trimming and J lost 10 bases, with 8 bases between them. This CDR3 is 11 amino acids long. This chain's CDR3 is CSVEAGQEQFF. CDR3 nucleotide sequence: TGCAGCGTTGAAGCAGGGCAGGAGCAGTTCTTC.

The chain couples TRBV12-5 to TRBJ2-5; 8 bases align to TRBD2. Trimming at V came to 6 bases and at J to 5 bases, leaving 5 bases not matched to a gene. This CDR3 is built from 13 residues. In germline, CDR1 is LGHNT, CDR2 FRNRAP. The CDR3 here is CASGTGLVETQYF. The DNA for the CDR3 is TGTGCTAGTGGAACGGGACTAGTGGAGACCCAGTACTTC.

The rearrangement uses TRBV4-1 and TRBJ2-7, with 10 bases aligning to TRBD2. V lost 1 base, J lost 3 bases, and 9 bases stayed unmatched. This CDR3 contains 17 residues. CDR1 and CDR2 from the germline V gene are MGHRA and YSYEKL. The CDR3 here is CASSQGGSGGIDYEQYF. CDR3 nucleotide sequence: TGCGCCAGCAGCCAAGGGGGTAGCGGGGGGATAGACTACGAGCAGTACTTC.

As concerns this clone: This CDR3 is also generated by other DNA sequences in the sample. This sequence joins TRBV29-1 and TRBJ2-3, with D tentatively TRBD2 (6 bases). The CDR3 covers 15 residues. Germline V lookup: CDR1 SQVTM, CDR2 ANQGSEA. The V end lost 3 bases, the J end lost 1 base, and 14 bases lay between the germline ends. The CDR3 here is CSVDRRDPRTDTQYF. The CDR3 nucleotides read TGCAGCGTTGATCGGCGGGATCCTCGCACAGATACGCAGTATTTT.

The chain is built from TRBV5-1 and TRBJ2-1; 10 positions agree with TRBD2. With 6 bases clipped from V and 7 bases from J, the junction kept 10 bases outside the gene matches. Germline lookup yields CDR1 SGHRS and CDR2 YFSETQ. The CDR3 contains 15 residues. CDR3 coding DNA: TGCGCCAGCACCCGAGCGGGGGGGCTATCTAATGAGCAGTTCTTC. Its protein is CASTRAGGLSNEQFF.

The chain carries TRBV7-2 and TRBJ2-4, with a possible D match to TRBD2 (7 bases). The V end was cut by 0 bases, the J end by 8 bases, with 20 bases between. CDR3 length: 17 residues. Per germline, CDR1 SGHTA and CDR2 FQGNSA. The CDR3 bases are TGTGCCAGCAGCTTAGCGCTGTTGAGGGGGGGCGTGGACATTCAGTACTTC. Protein product: CASSLALLRGGVDIQYF.

This chain uses TRBV6-1 with TRBJ2-1; 9 positions agree with TRBD2. This CDR3 has 15 residues. Germline V lookup: CDR1 MNHNS, CDR2 SASEGT. V gave up 8 bases and J gave up 4 bases; unmatched junction bases: 9. CDR3 DNA: TGTGCCAGCGTCGTCGGGGGACTAGCTTACAATGAGCAGTTCTTC. Its translation: CASVVGGLAYNEQFF.

This sequence joins TRBV7-8 and TRBJ2-7; 9 bases map to TRBD2. The CDR3 spans 14 residues. Germline CDR1 SGHVS, CDR2 FQNEAQ. V gave up 6 bases and J gave up 3 bases; unmatched junction bases: 6. CDR3 region: CASSSLAGLYEQYF. In DNA, the CDR3 is TGTGCCAGCAGTAGCCTAGCGGGACTCTACGAGCAGTACTTC.

This rearrangement joins TRBV4-1 to TRBJ2-7; TRBD1 is a possible D gene (5 bases). The CDR3 spans 16 residues. Per the germline V gene, CDR1 is MGHRA and CDR2 is YSYEKL. Trimming shortened V by 4 bases and J by 5 bases, and 21 bases separated the two germline ends. This CDR3 is CASSRKDGRSGNEQYF. The CDR3 DNA is TGCGCCAGCAGCCGTAAGGATGGTAGGTCAGGGAACGAGCAGTACTTC.

The chain couples TRBV7-8 to TRBJ2-1; D is possibly TRBD1 (5 bases). The V gene's germline CDR1 is SGHVS and CDR2 FQNEAQ. Trimming took off 2 bases at V and 4 bases at J, with 18 bases between the two ends. The length of the CDR3 is 17 residues. As DNA, the CDR3 is TGTGCCAGCAGCTTAAGGTGGCAGGGTATTGCATACAATGAGCAGTTCTTC. Its translation: CASSLRWQGIAYNEQFF. The entire variable domain, with the rest obtained from reference TRBV7-8 and TRBJ2-1, is as follows: GAGVSQSPRYKVAKRGQDVALRCDPISGHVSLFWYQQALGQGPEFLTYFQNEAQLDKSGLPSDRFFAERPEGSVSTLKIQRTQQEDSAVYLCASSLRWQGIAYNEQFFGPGTRLTVL.

This chain links TRBV11-2 with TRBJ2-5; 12 positions agree with TRBD2. Per germline, CDR1 SGHAT and CDR2 FQNNGV. J lost 2 bases, V lost 1 base, and 8 bases had no gene match. CDR3 length equals 18 residues. For the CDR3, the DNA is TGTGCCAGCAGCTTAGGAACCGGGACTAGCGGGCAACAAGAGACCCAGTACTTC. This translates into CASSLGTGTSGQQETQYF. Complete variable domain (other parts from reference TRBV11-2 and TRBJ2-5): EAGVAQSPRYKIIEKRQSVAFWCNPISGHATLYWYQQILGQGPKLLIQFQNNGVVDDSQLPKDRFSAERLKGVDSTLKIQPAKLEDSAVYLCASSLGTGTSGQQETQYFGPGTRLLVL.

The V gene is TRBV6-5, the J gene TRBJ1-2; D unclear. V was pared by 8 bases and J by 7 bases, with 23 bases between. The CDR3 has 15 residues. Germline values: CDR1 MNHEY, CDR2 SVGAGI. The CDR3 DNA reads as TGTGCCAGCGGGGAGGGAACCCCGTCACATTTTGGCTACACCTTC. Translating it yields CASGEGTPSHFGYTF.

The rearrangement joins TRBV7-8 to TRBJ2-2, with TRBD2 as a possible D gene (6 bases). CDR1 is SGHVS and CDR2 is FQNEAQ in the germline V gene. The germline V and J ends were trimmed by 1 base and 3 bases, with 9 bases remaining between them. CDR3 length equals 15 residues. The CDR3 DNA reads TGTGCCAGCAGCTTAGGGGGGGTTCACACCGGGGAGCTGTTTTTT. It is translated as CASSLGGVHTGELFF.

The chain couples TRBV14 to TRBJ2-5; 8 nucleotides line up with TRBD2. This CDR3 contains 17 residues. Germline CDR1 SGHDN, CDR2 FVKESK. The V gene end was trimmed by 4 bases and the J gene end by 5 bases; junction bases not matched to a gene: 15. The CDR3 bases are TGTGCCAGCAGCCCTCTCTCCCCCGGACTAGCTACGGAGACCCAGTACTTC. Translating it yields CASSPLSPGLATETQYF.

The chain uses TRBV11-3 and TRBJ2-3; 11 nucleotides align to TRBD2. J gave up 1 base and V 2 bases, and 2 bases lay outside the gene matches. CDR3 size: 16 residues. The germline V gene encodes CDR1 SGHNT and CDR2 YENEEA. The CDR3 region is CASSLLAGGRTDTQYF. The CDR3 DNA follows: TGTGCCAGCAGCTTACTAGCGGGGGGCCGCACAGATACGCAGTATTTT.

This chain links TRBV19 with TRBJ2-3; 8 positions match TRBD2. The V segment lost 4 bases and the J segment 3 bases; nucleotides outside the gene matches: 6. Germline V CDR1 and CDR2: LNHDA, SQIVND (reference sequence). The CDR3 totals 15 residues. The CDR3 loop is CASSTAGASTDTQYF. DNA of the CDR3: TGTGCCAGTAGTACAGCGGGAGCGTCGACAGATACGCAGTATTTT. The full variable domain, rest sourced from reference TRBV19 and TRBJ2-3, is DGGITQSPKYLFRKEGQNVTLSCEQNLNHDAMYWYRQDPGQGLRLIYYSQIVNDFQKGDIAEGYSVSREKKESFPLTVTSAQKNPTAFYLCASSTAGASTDTQYFGPGTRLTVL.

This chain connects TRBV10-3 to TRBJ1-1; D remains ambiguous. Germline V CDR1 and CDR2: ENHRY, SYGVKD. The CDR3 length is 16 residues. V was cut by 5 bases and J by 2 bases, with 18 bases left in between. The CDR3 loop reads CAISTLPPGENTEAFF. Here the CDR3 DNA reads TGTGCCATCAGTACCCTACCCCCGGGAGAAAACACTGAAGCTTTCTTT.

This chain links TRBV5-1 with TRBJ2-1, with 8 bases matching TRBD2. This CDR3 region has 18 residues. Germline assignment: CDR1 SGHRS and CDR2 YFSETQ. J lost 4 bases, V lost 6 bases, and 18 bases had no gene match. The CDR3, as DNA: TGCGCCAGCAAGGACCGAGCGGGAGCGAGTTGGGGGTACAATGAGCAGTTCTTC. Translated, it gives CASKDRAGASWGYNEQFF.

This clone was found a few times. The chain employs TRBV19 and TRBJ1-5; TRBD1 is a possible D gene (6 bases). Looked up from germline, CDR1 is LNHDA and CDR2 is SQIVND (reference sequence). This CDR3 is 15 amino acids long. V lost 8 bases to trimming and J lost 7 bases, with 21 bases between them. The CDR3 is CASRTTAQGTQPQHF. The CDR3 DNA sequence: TGTGCCAGTCGAACCACGGCACAGGGAACCCAGCCCCAGCATTTT.

This clone was counted a few times. The V call is TRBV4-2, the J call TRBJ2-3, with 11 bases identical to TRBD2. V was pared by 0 bases and J by 0 bases, with 11 bases of the junction left unmatched. Per the germline V gene, CDR1 is LGHNA and CDR2 is YNFKEQ. CDR3 length: 20 amino acids. Written as DNA, the CDR3 is TGTGCCAGCAGCCAAGATCCTAGACTAGCGGGATTCTCTAGCACAGATACGCAGTATTTT. This sequence encodes CASSQDPRLAGFSSTDTQYF.

The gene calls are TRBV5-4 and TRBJ1-2; a possible D gene is TRBD1 (5 bases). The V gene's germline CDR1 is SGHNT and CDR2 YYREEE (reference sequence). CDR3 length: 13 amino acids. The V gene lost 0 bases and the J gene lost 6 bases, with 9 bases spanning the gap. The CDR3 nucleotides read TGTGCCAGCAGCTTGGCTCAGGGTGATGGCTACACCTTC. This translates into CASSLAQGDGYTF.

This rearrangement joins TRBV5-1 to TRBJ2-1; tentatively, D is TRBD1 (6 bases). Trimming removed 4 bases from V and 6 bases from J, with 20 bases in between. Germline lookup yields CDR1 SGHRS and CDR2 YFSETQ. The CDR3 has 16 amino acids. CDR3 amino acids: CASSPSGRVGANEQFF. The CDR3 DNA is TGCGCCAGCAGCCCCTCCGGCAGGGTGGGGGCCAATGAGCAGTTCTTC.

V gene TRBV7-9 combines with J gene TRBJ2-1, with 11 bases identical to TRBD2. J lost 2 bases, V lost 5 bases, and 14 bases had no gene match. In germline, CDR1 is SEHNR, CDR2 FQNEAQ (reference sequence). This CDR3 spans 19 amino acids. The CDR3 coding sequence is TGTGCCAGCAGCCCTCGGGGAACTAGCGGGGGAACTACCTACAATGAGCAGTTCTTC. It translates to CASSPRGTSGGTTYNEQFF.

This CDR3 is CASSPPARQGYEQYF. The CDR3 DNA follows: TGTGCCAGCTCACCGCCCGCAAGACAGGGCTACGAGCAGTACTTC. This rearrangement joins TRBV18 to TRBJ2-7; 7 positions agree with TRBD1. V trimming: 3 bases; J trimming: 3 bases; junction bases outside the gene matches: 8. This CDR3 contains 15 residues. CDR1 is KGHSH and CDR2 is LQKENI in the germline V gene.

The genes are TRBV6-5 and TRBJ2-1, with 10 bases matching TRBD2. CDR1 and CDR2 from the germline V gene are MNHEY and SVGAGI. CDR3 size: 15 residues. V shed 2 bases, J shed 8 bases, and the junction held 6 bases outside the gene matches. Written as DNA, the CDR3 is TGTGCCAGCAGTTACCCTAGCGGGAGCATCGATGAGCAGTTCTTC. Its protein is CASSYPSGSIDEQFF.

This chain uses TRBV10-1 with TRBJ2-3; 8 nucleotides agree with TRBD2. The length of the CDR3 is 17 residues. With V trimmed by 1 base and J by 0 bases, 6 bases remained unmatched. Per the germline V gene, CDR1 is WNHNN and CDR2 is SYGVQD (reference sequence). The CDR3 DNA reads TGCGCCAGCAGTGAGTGGGGTAGCGGGGCCAGCACAGATACGCAGTATTTT. Amino acid sequence: CASSEWGSGASTDTQYF.